These 3 T cell receptor beta chains were all obtained from the same sample, sequenced in a study of cytomegalovirus exposure and HLA in healthy donors (dated by TCRdb to the late 2010s). Receptors were amplified or captured by the immunoSEQ multiplex PCR assay. A mixture of 60 forward primers for TCR Vbeta segments and 13 reverse primers for TCR Jbeta segments was used in the multiplex PCR. This is the immuneACCESS table as TCRdb keeps it, with only in-frame sequences that have V and J called. A part of the clones is gone; compared with another copy, unresolved V genes explain less than half, and the rest is unexplained. In this sample the table shows fewer than 200,000 clones, approximately 76% of which occur a single time. Roughly 5.4% of the sample rests with the top ten. Source material: PBMCs. The receptors stem from a woman aged 18-29 years in good health and CMV-seropositive.

The chain is built from TRBV14 and TRBJ2-3; the match to TRBD2 covers 10 bases. J was trimmed by 4 bases and V by 0 bases; bases with no gene match: 4. The CDR3 sequence is 16 residues long. Germline V gene data show CDR1 as SGHDN and CDR2 as FVKESK. In DNA form, the CDR3 reads TGTGCCAGCAGCCAAGAGAATAGCGGGGGGTCAGATACGCAGTATTTT. It specifies CASSQENSGGSDTQYF.

The chain recombines TRBV6-5 with TRBJ1-1, with D perhaps TRBD1 (6 bases). CDR1 is MNHEY, CDR2 SVGAGI, per germline. The CDR3 sequence is 13 residues long. V was cut by 6 bases and J by 8 bases, with 16 bases left in between. DNA for the CDR3: TGTGCCAGCAGCCAACCGGGACAAACCGAAGCTTTCTTT. Protein sequence: CASSQPGQTEAFF.

The chain uses TRBV5-5 and TRBJ2-1; D remains unclear. This CDR3 region has 15 residues. The germline V gene encodes CDR1 SGHKS and CDR2 YYEKEE (reference sequence). Trimming took off 1 base at V and 2 bases at J, with 10 bases between the two ends. Here the CDR3 reads CASSLLPGTYNEQFF. The CDR3 bases are TGTGCCAGCAGCTTGCTTCCAGGAACCTACAATGAGCAGTTCTTC. Filled out from reference TRBV5-5 and TRBJ2-1, the complete variable domain reads DAGVTQSPTHLIKTRGQQVTLRCSPISGHKSVSWYQQVLGQGPQFIFQYYEKEERGRGNFPDRFSARQFPNYSSELNVNALLLGDSALYLCASSLLPGTYNEQFFGPGTRLTVL.